The 10 T cell receptor beta chains below all came from one sample that was sequenced in a study of blood T cells in healthy people across ages. A second 7 to 11 cycle PCR used barcoded and J-beta primers. TCRdb ran MiXCR on the 5' RACE reads and lists one entry per CDR3 protein. This sample yields some 880,000 distinct CDR3 sequences, of which around 34% are seen a single time; under 15% belongs to the top ten. Sequenced input: blood. The receptors come from a man between 18 and 35 years old in good health.

This clonotype was seen only a few times. The chain has TRBV20-1 and TRBJ2-1, with TRBD2 identical over 9 bases. CDR3 length: 15 amino acids. Germline-derived CDR1 and CDR2 are DFQATT and SNEGSKA (reference sequence). With V trimmed by 6 bases and J by 2 bases, 8 bases remained unmatched. CDR3 DNA sequence: TGCAGTGCGCCCGAGGTAGCGGGGGCCTACAATGAGCAGTTCTTC. Its translation: CSAPEVAGAYNEQFF.

The genes are TRBV6-5 and TRBJ1-1, with TRBD1 matching over 7 bases. The CDR3 length is 16 residues. Germline assignment: CDR1 MNHEY and CDR2 SVGAGI. Unmatched junction bases numbered 12, after V lost 5 bases and J lost 3 bases. The CDR3 here is CASSRQGGAADTEAFF. For the CDR3, the DNA is TGTGCCAGCAGTAGACAGGGAGGGGCGGCTGACACTGAAGCTTTCTTT.

This clonotype was recorded at least ten times. The chain is built from TRBV5-1 and TRBJ2-3, with TRBD1 matching over 9 bases. Germline V CDR1 and CDR2: SGHRS, YFSETQ. The V segment lost 3 bases and the J segment 4 bases; nucleotides outside the gene matches: 6. This CDR3 comprises 15 residues. The CDR3 DNA follows: TGCGCCAGCAGCTGGCTGGGACAGGGTCCAGATACGCAGTATTTT. Protein: CASSWLGQGPDTQYF.

This clonotype was counted between two and nine times. V and J are TRBV10-3 and TRBJ1-1, with D uncertain. This CDR3 has 13 amino acids. With 3 bases removed from V and 7 bases from J, the gap between germline ends came to 12 bases. Looked up from germline, CDR1 is ENHRY and CDR2 is SYGVKD. The CDR3 is CAISDSWEGEAFF. The CDR3 nucleotides read TGTGCCATCAGTGACTCGTGGGAGGGTGAAGCTTTCTTT.

This chain links TRBV20-1 with TRBJ2-5, with 8 nucleotides matching TRBD2. The J segment lost 2 bases and the V segment lost 3 bases, leaving 2 bases of the junction unmatched. Germline V gives CDR1 DFQATT, CDR2 SNEGSKA (reference sequence). The CDR3 has 13 amino acids. The CDR3 DNA is TGCAGTGCTAGCCTAGCGGGTCAAGAGACCCAGTACTTC. As protein: CSASLAGQETQYF.

This clonotype was recorded only once. This chain joins TRBV6-2 or TRBV6-3 and TRBJ1-5, with D perhaps TRBD1 (6 bases). The CDR3 consists of 14 residues. The V gene's germline CDR1 is MNHEY and CDR2 SVGEGT. V gave up 5 bases and J gave up 6 bases, with 14 bases separating them. The CDR3 DNA is TGTGCCAGCAGTGGGCGGGGAGGGGGTCAGCCCCAGCATTTT. Residues: CASSGRGGGQPQHF.

This clonotype was observed a handful of times. The J gene is TRBJ2-3, the V gene TRBV7-9, with 7 nucleotides matching TRBD1. CDR3 size: 12 residues. In germline, CDR1 is SEHNR, CDR2 FQNEAQ (reference sequence). With V trimmed by 5 bases and J by 10 bases, 6 bases remained unmatched. CDR3 sequence (DNA): TGTGCCAGCAGCAACGACAGGGTTGCGCAGTATTTT. This sequence encodes CASSNDRVAQYF.

The rearrangement links TRBV18 to TRBJ1-5; D call uncertain. V lost 6 bases, J lost 5 bases, and 11 bases lay in between. The CDR3 totals 13 residues. CDR1 and CDR2 from the germline V gene are KGHSH and LQKENI. Here the CDR3 reads CASSPLNDQPQHF. In DNA form, the CDR3 reads TGTGCCAGCTCGCCCTTGAATGATCAGCCCCAGCATTTT. Variable domain in full (rest from reference TRBV18 and TRBJ1-5): NAGVMQNPRHLVRRRGQEARLRCSPMKGHSHVYWYRQLPEEGLKFMVYLQKENIIDESGMPKERFSAEFPKEGPSILRIQQVVRGDSAAYFCASSPLNDQPQHFGDGTRLSIL.

This clonotype was seen a handful of times. The chain joins TRBV21-1 to TRBJ2-1; the table assigns TRBD1, which was not confirmed against the DNA. TRBV21-1 counts as a pseudogene. The CDR3 covers 16 residues. CDR3 region: CASSKQGAPFGDEQFF. The DNA for the CDR3 is TGTGCCAGCAGCAAACAGGGAGCCCCGTTTGGAGATGAGCAGTTCTTC.

This clonotype came up many times. The V call is TRBV9, the J call TRBJ2-7; 7 bases fit TRBD1. Per germline, CDR1 SGDLS and CDR2 YYNGEE. Germline trimming cut 6 bases from V and 0 bases from J; bases unmatched to any gene: 6. This CDR3 has 14 residues. CDR3 DNA sequence: TGTGCCAGCAATGGACAGGAACACTCCTACGAGCAGTACTTC. Translation: CASNGQEHSYEQYF. Looking up the rest from reference TRBV9 and TRBJ2-7 gives the full variable domain: DSGVTQTPKHLITATGQRVTLRCSPRSGDLSVYWYQQSLDQGLQFLIQYYNGEERAKGNILERFSAQQFPDLHSELNLSSLELGDSALYFCASNGQEHSYEQYFGPGTRLTVT.